The rows below give T cell receptor beta chains drawn from one sample of a study of control samples from healthy donors and cancer patients. The table came from immunoSEQ multiplex PCR; TCRdb's copy has only in-frame clones and leaves some out. The repertoire consists of over 150,000 clones, with around 94% occurring once and the leading ten covering 14%. Sequencing input: PBMCs. These receptor sequences come from a man aged 60-69 years with colorectal cancer. The conserved cysteine and the conserved F or W are not part of the CDR3 here.

J gene | V gene | CDR3 protein
TRBJ2-6 | TRBV19 | ASSTVWANVLT
TRBJ1-4 | TRBV19 | ASSAGTVNEKLF
TRBJ1-3 | TRBV12-3/TRBV12-4 | ASRAGGGNTIY
TRBJ2-2 | TRBV23-1 | ASSQLAGGVTGELF
TRBJ1-4 | TRBV9 | ASSVEDRPNEKLF
TRBJ1-2 | TRBV28 | ASKWQGPSGYT
TRBJ1-5 | TRBV4-3 | ASSQQTGENQPQH
TRBJ2-2 | TRBV29-1 | SGSGSGELF
TRBJ1-2 | TRBV27 | ASSLGGRGRGGYT
TRBJ2-3 | TRBV5-1 | ASSRDVRGGTDTQY
TRBJ1-5 | TRBV18 | ASSPGDGQPQH
TRBJ2-3 | TRBV29-1 | SARTAGTQY
TRBJ1-1 | TRBV5-1 | ASSLQEGLNTEAF
TRBJ1-2 | TRBV3-1/TRBV3-2 | ASSQDTNRGRSGYT
TRBJ2-5 | TRBV18 | ASSPGQGRETQY
TRBJ1-1 | TRBV10-3 | AINRQGHTEAF
TRBJ2-7 | TRBV19 | ASSATRSSYEQY
TRBJ2-1 | TRBV5-1 | ASSLSREWAYNEQF
TRBJ1-6 | TRBV7-9 | ASSDRDSNSPLH
TRBJ1-2 | TRBV3-1/TRBV3-2 | ASSQDIANYGYT
TRBJ1-4 | TRBV5-1 | ASSTGTDYEKLF
TRBJ1-1 | TRBV30 | AWRRTGTGTSKVEAF
TRBJ1-1 | TRBV29-1 | SVRRAGRTEAF
TRBJ2-7 | TRBV27 | ASRQTGPYEQY
TRBJ1-5 | TRBV18 | ASSPDRDGQPQH
TRBJ1-2 | TRBV6-1 | ASSELGRATGGYT
TRBJ2-5 | TRBV2 | ASSYRVGQETQY
TRBJ1-2 | TRBV6-4 | ASSGGQVDYGYT
TRBJ1-1 | TRBV7-2 | ASSTPPGSTEAF
TRBJ2-2 | TRBV21-1 | ASSKAGGGRVWLSGELF
TRBJ2-3 | TRBV28 | ASSLGQGGDTQY
TRBJ1-4 | TRBV5-4 | ASSSRTDDEKLF
TRBJ1-2 | TRBV3-1/TRBV3-2 | ASSHTYGYT
TRBJ2-2 | TRBV6-4 | ASRVEASNTGELF
TRBJ2-3 | TRBV24-1 | ATSDPGTGKTDTQY
TRBJ2-5 | TRBV5-4 | ASSPGLAEETQY
TRBJ2-3 | TRBV27 | ASSSSRQGVADTQY
TRBJ2-7 | TRBV5-6 | ASSSRDRGTYEQY
TRBJ2-5 | TRBV28 | ASSLLLQTQY
TRBJ2-7 | TRBV29-1 | SVRQNSYEQY
TRBJ2-1 | TRBV5-1 | ASSLAGLNEQF
TRBJ2-3 | TRBV29-1 | SVEKGAISTDTQY
TRBJ1-6 | TRBV9 | ASSVEPANSPLH
TRBJ2-3 | TRBV24-1 | ATSDGLASTDTQY
TRBJ2-5 | TRBV11-3 | ASSLGQGQETQY